A selection of T cell receptor beta chains follows, all from one sample in a study of somatic mutations in cytotoxic T cells in rheumatoid arthritis. Assay used: immunoSEQ multiplex PCR; TCRdb lists only in-frame clones, some missing. The profile shows 9,000 to 13,000 clones, more than 65% of them singletons. The sequenced material came from CD8+ T cells sorted from blood. The receptors were gathered from a man in his 60s in good health. Both conserved end residues are part of each CDR3. Each record gives: CDR3 length, V gene, D gene, J gene, clone size, CDR3 DNA, CDR3 protein. D genes are given only for firm matches. Rows may omit the clone size; those that give it use once, few, many or a size class.

17	TRBV4-3	TRBD2	TRBJ2-3	once	TGCGCCAGCAGCCAACCTGCTAGCGGGAGTGTCGCAGATACGCAGTATTTT	CASSQPASGSVADTQYF
15	TRBV28	TRBD2	TRBJ2-5	NA	TGTGCCAGCAGTTCTCTTAGCGGGAGCGGAGAGACCCAGTACTTC	CASSSLSGSGETQYF
14	TRBV4-1	NA	TRBJ1-2	NA	TGCGCCAGCAGCCAAGTAGATGGAAACTATGGCTACACCTTC	CASSQVDGNYGYTF
14	TRBV5-6	NA	TRBJ1-2	few	TGTGCCAGCAGCTTGGCTGCGTTGACTAGGGGCTACACCTTC	CASSLAALTRGYTF
16	TRBV4-1	TRBD2	TRBJ2-7	NA	TGCGCCAGCAGCCCCGGGACTAGCGGCCATTCCTACGAGCAGTACTTC	CASSPGTSGHSYEQYF
14	TRBV9	NA	TRBJ2-1	NA	TGTGCCAGCAGCGTAGAGGGCGGATACAATGAGCAGTTCTTC	CASSVEGGYNEQFF
12	TRBV5-6	NA	TRBJ1-1	few	TGTGCCAGCAGCTTGGTGAGCACTGAAGCTTTCTTT	CASSLVSTEAFF
16	TRBV7-9	TRBD1	TRBJ2-1	NA	TGTGCCATCATACAGGGGGCGGGGAGCTCCTACAATGAGCAGTTCTTC	CAIIQGAGSSYNEQFF
15	TRBV7-9	NA	TRBJ2-5	NA	TGTGCCAGCAGCTTAGTGACGGGACTTCAAGAGACCCAGTACTTC	CASSLVTGLQETQYF
16	TRBV10-3	NA	TRBJ1-1	NA	TGTGCCATCAGTGAGCTGGCAGGACAAAAGAACACTGAAGCTTTCTTT	CAISELAGQKNTEAFF
15	TRBV2	TRBD2	TRBJ2-5	few	TGTGCCAGCAGGGAGAACGCCGGGACTAAAGAGACCCAGTACTTC	CASRENAGTKETQYF
14	TRBV11-2	NA	TRBJ1-5	NA	TGTGCCAGCAGCCCCGCCCCCTTCGGTCAGCCCCAGCATTTT	CASSPAPFGQPQHF
16	TRBV7-8	NA	TRBJ1-4	NA	TGTGCCAGCAGCTTAGCGCCTCGGCAGCTTAATGAAAAACTGTTTTTT	CASSLAPRQLNEKLFF
15	TRBV19	TRBD2	TRBJ2-1	few	TGTGCCAGTAGTGTGAGCGGGAGCTCCTACAATGAGCAGTTCTTC	CASSVSGSSYNEQFF
13	TRBV6-5	NA	TRBJ1-5	NA	TGTGCCAGCAGTTGGGGGACTAATCAGCCCCAGCATTTT	CASSWGTNQPQHF
17	TRBV19	TRBD1	TRBJ2-1	NA	TGTGCCAGTAGTATAGGATTAGGGGACAGGGCCTACAATGAGCAGTTCTTC	CASSIGLGDRAYNEQFF
14	TRBV5-1	TRBD1	TRBJ1-1	NA	TGCGCCAGCAGCTTGGAGGGCAGGGGGTCTGAAGCTTTCTTT	CASSLEGRGSEAFF
13	TRBV30	NA	TRBJ2-7	NA	TGTGCCTGGGTACGGCCCAATAGCATCGAGCAGTACTTC	CAWVRPNSIEQYF
16	TRBV11-2	TRBD2	TRBJ2-1	once	TGTGCCAGCAGCCGAACGACTAGCGGGGTTTACAATGAGCAGTTCTTC	CASSRTTSGVYNEQFF
16	TRBV4-1	TRBD1	TRBJ1-2	NA	TGCGCCAGCAGCCTCTCAGACAGGGGGCTATGGTATGGCTACACCTTC	CASSLSDRGLWYGYTF
12	TRBV11-3	NA	TRBJ1-3	NA	TGTGCCAGCAGCGGTTCTGGAAACACCATATATTTT	CASSGSGNTIYF
16	TRBV4-2	NA	TRBJ1-4	NA	TGTGCCAGCAGCCAAGAGGTGGGACAAAGTAATGAAAAACTGTTTTTT	CASSQEVGQSNEKLFF
15	TRBV6-1	NA	TRBJ1-6	NA	TGTGCCAGCAGTGAACGAGGGGAATTAAATTCACCCCTCCACTTT	CASSERGELNSPLHF
19	TRBV27	TRBD2	TRBJ2-2	NA	TGTGCCAGCAGCCCTCTGCAAGTAGCGGGAGGTCCGAACACCGGGGAGCTGTTTTTT	CASSPLQVAGGPNTGELFF
16	TRBV30	NA	TRBJ1-1	NA	TGTGCCTGGAGTGAGTTCGTGGGCAGCATGAACACTGAAGCTTTCTTT	CAWSEFVGSMNTEAFF
15	TRBV4-3	NA	TRBJ2-1	NA	TGCGCCAGCAGCCAAGACAGGGTAGTGTACGGTGAGCAGTTCTTC	CASSQDRVVYGEQFF
13	TRBV7-8	NA	TRBJ1-4	NA	TGTGCCAGCAGCCTAGGACAGATTGAAAAACTGTTTTTT	CASSLGQIEKLFF
13	TRBV11-3	NA	TRBJ2-2	NA	TGTGCCAGCAGCCTTACGAACACCGGGGAGCTGTTTTTT	CASSLTNTGELFF
14	TRBV9	NA	TRBJ2-3	NA	TGTGCCAGCAGCGTAGAGGGGGTCACAGATACGCAGTATTTT	CASSVEGVTDTQYF
16	TRBV28	NA	TRBJ1-5	NA	TGTGCCAGCAGTTTTCGAGGTGCAGGGTACAATCAGCCCCAGCATTTT	CASSFRGAGYNQPQHF
14	TRBV5-6	NA	TRBJ1-4	NA	TGTGCCAGCAGGGCGGGCCTCTTGGATGAAAAACTGTTTTTT	CASRAGLLDEKLFF
17	TRBV19	NA	TRBJ2-2	once	TGTGCCAGTAGTATAGGGCTAGCGCGGTACCCCACCGGGGAGCTGTTTTTT	CASSIGLARYPTGELFF
15	TRBV10-1	TRBD1	TRBJ2-7	few	TGCGCCAGCAGTGAAGGGACAGGGTCAAGGTACGAGCAGTACTTC	CASSEGTGSRYEQYF
15	TRBV28	NA	TRBJ1-4	NA	TGTGCCAGCAGCATAAGTCTGGATTTCAATGAAAAACTGTTTTTT	CASSISLDFNEKLFF
15	TRBV19	TRBD2	TRBJ2-1	NA	TGTGCCAGTAGCCCGACTAGCGGGGGCTACAATGAGCAGTTCTTC	CASSPTSGGYNEQFF
13	TRBV4-2	NA	TRBJ2-2	NA	TGTGCCAGCAGCTCCCGCTTGGGAGGGGAGCTGTTTTTT	CASSSRLGGELFF
13	TRBV7-9	NA	TRBJ2-1	NA	TGTGCCAGCAGCCCACCGCCCGGGAATGAGCAGTTCTTC	CASSPPPGNEQFF
16	TRBV7-7	TRBD2	TRBJ2-1	few	TGTGCCAGCAGCTTAGTAACTAGCGCATACTACAATGAGCAGTTCTTC	CASSLVTSAYYNEQFF
13	TRBV6-1	TRBD1	TRBJ2-7	few	TGTGCCAGCAGTGTTGGGACAGGCTACGAGCAGTACTTC	CASSVGTGYEQYF